The clone carrying this T cell receptor beta chain was counted many times. TCRdb independently ran MiXCR on the 5' RACE reads; one entry per CDR3 protein. The sample has about 320,000 distinct CDR3 sequences; approximately 14% are singletons. CDR1 is SGHTA, CDR2 FQGNSA, per germline. CDR3 length: 15 residues. V was clipped by 6 bases and J by 2 bases; unmatched bases: 10. The sample belongs to a study of T-cell memory formation after mild COVID-19. At the level of the study: TCR clusters were mostly confined to one donor each.

The sequencing sample was made of PBMCs or a T cell subset sorted from them (not recorded which). The sequence derives from a man younger than 35 who had mild COVID-19 (a few samples of this study predate the infection). Cell type and time point are not known. The chain combines TRBV7-2 with TRBJ2-7, with 7 bases that match TRBD1. The CDR3 is CASRSTGTDAYEQYF. DNA of the CDR3: TGTGCCAGCAGGTCTACCGGGACAGACGCCTACGAGCAGTACTTC.